This T cell receptor (beta chain) was captured by sequencing in a study of shared clonotypes between healthy human individuals. Study-wide points: Generally, estimated richness proved larger in naive subsets than it did in memory subsets. Rarefaction indicated that sorted-subset sequencing remained incomplete although depth was large. Several donors had 4% to 5% of their naive CD4 clonotypes in common.

The CDR3 spans 17 residues. V shed 4 bases, J shed 2 bases, and the junction held 11 bases outside the gene matches. The germline V gene encodes CDR1 MNHNS and CDR2 SASEGT. The table came from immunoSEQ multiplex PCR; TCRdb's copy has only in-frame clones and leaves some out. Among roughly 2.4 million clones listed, almost 96% were seen once. With respect to this clone: Antigen unknown.

This clonotype was obtained from a man aged 18 to 30 in good health. The chain carries TRBV6-1 and TRBJ2-1; 7 bases map to TRBD2. Material for sequencing was naive CD4+ T cells sorted from blood. Stated subset: CD45RA+ positively selected. CDR3 residues: CASSGGASGTPYNEQFF. The CDR3 DNA follows: TGTGCCAGCAGTGGTGGGGCTAGCGGAACCCCCTACAATGAGCAGTTCTTC.